This T cell receptor beta chain was found in a study of PD-L1 blockade in urothelial cancer (dated by TCRdb to between 2016 and 2019). Regarding the research as a whole: Therapy was started around 2014 for all patients, and atezolizumab 1,200 mg was administered intravenously every 3 weeks. In the same patients, whole exome sequencing and RNA sequencing of pretreatment tumors were performed in addition to TCR sequencing. An ECOG performance status of 0 or 1 was recorded for the patients, and 0 to 3 prior chemotherapy regimens had been received by the patients. About 10 patients achieved durable clinical benefit and approximately 20 did not. Blood samples gave median yields of around 150,000 T cells and 83,000 or so unique TCRs, along with a median clonality of about 0.084. Blood samples were analyzed 3 weeks after the start of treatment (second dose) and 6 weeks after the start of treatment. Durable clinical benefit was defined as a progression-free survival longer than 6 months, and TCR features were additionally tested against progression-free survival and overall survival. The study, an exploratory multi-omic analysis, examined somatic, immune and clinical correlates of response to PD-L1 blockade with atezolizumab in urothelial cancer. About 90% of the roughly 29 patients were identified as males with urothelial cancer of bladder origin, and a prior smoking history was reported by 18 of 29 patients. Pretreatment tumor samples, along with matched peripheral blood collected serially before and after atezolizumab treatment, underwent TCR sequencing. Pretreatment blood TCR-seq was available for under 35 patients, at least one posttreatment blood collection was obtained for 25 or so patients, and tumor TCR-seq was available for 25 or so patients. The paper as a whole reports these results and caveats: Because the sample size was small (n = 29) and many of the analyses were exploratory, the results are meant to be hypothesis-generating. Improved progression-free and overall survival was found to be associated with pretreatment peripheral blood TCR clonality below the median. Among patients with durable benefit, tumor-associated TCR clones showed greater expansion in peripheral blood 3 weeks after treatment started (n ≈ 23, p = 0.022).

The CDR3 runs 18 amino acids, cysteine and phenylalanine included. Just CDR3 DNA is preserved here, 54 bases in frame from base 1. V trim: 1 base; J trim: 0 bases; unmatched bases: 5. The germline V gene sets CDR1 to MNHNS and CDR2 to SASEGT. To estimate absolute template abundance from read counts, synthetic TCR analog templates were spiked into each PCR. TCRbeta CDR3 regions were amplified from genomic DNA with bias-controlled V and J gene primers using the immunoSEQ assay. Sequencing of rearranged TCRbeta segments was done at approximately 20X coverage. Regarding the original processing steps: Clustering was used to correct sequencing errors, and CDR3s were annotated against IMGT so that V, D and J genes could be assigned. Downstream analyses used only productive TCRbeta rearrangements and left out out-of-frame or stop-codon sequences. To compute clonality, Shannon entropy was normalized by the log of the number of unique productive sequences and then subtracted from one. Clones differing between time points or between blood and tumor were identified using Fisher's exact test with Benjamini-Hochberg correction, with an adjusted p below 0.01 applied as the threshold. The table comes from immuneACCESS by way of TCRdb, which keeps in-frame sequences with V and J called. Part of the clones is missing from these tables; in studies checked, under half for an unresolved V gene and the rest for unknown reasons. Clonal size and the V and J genes are those of that table, whereas D and trimming came from the DNA. A total of around 130,000 clones appear in this sample, around 84% of them only once. The top ten clones comprise 3.2% of the sample.

This specimen's time point label, interpreted: pretreatment peripheral blood. The cohort included about 27 patients with locally advanced or metastatic urothelial carcinoma who were treated at Memorial Sloan Kettering on a trial protocol. Peripheral blood mononuclear cells were collected pretreatment and during treatment, with between 1 and 8 total time points obtained per patient. The Qiagen DNeasy Blood extraction kit was used to purify genomic DNA from total PBMCs and from tumor samples. PBMCs were collected pretreatment and during treatment, and were isolated and stored as previously described. Remarks on this clone: Its antigen target is currently unknown. Base qualities were left out, and no much larger clone turns up one base away.

This sequence uses TRBV6-1 and TRBJ2-6; 8 junctional bases match TRBD1. The input for sequencing was PBMCs, taken around atezolizumab (anti-PD-L1) treatment. The clonotype comes from a man aged 50-60 years with urothelial cancer. The CDR3 sequence is CASSEGQGAGSGANVLTF. The DNA reads TGTGCCAGCAGTGAAGGGCAGGGGGCAGGCTCTGGGGCCAACGTCCTGACTTTC.